These 16 T cell receptor beta chains were all obtained from the same sample, sequenced in a study of blood T cells in healthy people across ages. A J-beta primer mix and a sample-barcoded 5' primer were used in a second PCR of about 7 to 11 cycles. MiXCR was run by TCRdb on the 5' RACE reads, yielding one entry per CDR3 protein. The repertoire consists of around 2 million distinct CDR3 sequences, with about 39% occurring once and the leading ten covering approximately 22%. Sequenced sample: blood. The receptors derive from a human donor in good health.

CDR3 sequence (DNA): TGCAGGGCACAGGGAGAAGTCTACGAGCAGTACTTC. Protein product: CRAQGEVYEQYF. The rearrangement joins TRBV20-1 to TRBJ2-7, with D possibly TRBD1 on 6 matching bases. Per the germline V gene, CDR1 is DFQATT and CDR2 is SNEGSKA (reference sequence). The CDR3 is 12 amino acids.

Comment on this clonotype: Being one base from a much bigger clone, this may be a read error. This chain connects TRBV7-6 to TRBJ2-7; 9 bases are a match to TRBD1. This CDR3 spans 16 amino acids. CDR1 SGHVS and CDR2 FNYEAQ come from the germline V gene. The CDR3 loop is CTSSLRDREVGYEQYF. The CDR3 DNA follows: TGTACCAGCAGCCTACGGGACAGGGAAGTGGGCTACGAGCAGTACTTC.

Notes on this clonotype: The junction differs from germline at one of its ends, possibly a read error. The chain links TRBV6-2 or TRBV6-3 to TRBJ2-7, with 7 bases aligning to TRBD2. In germline, CDR1 is MNHEY, CDR2 SVGEGT. The CDR3 spans 14 residues. The CDR3 spells CASRSGTLTYEQYF. CDR3 DNA sequence: TGTGCTAGCAGAAGCGGGACCCTAACCTACGAGCAGTACTTC.

As concerns this clonotype: A far larger clone is off by one base, so a read error is likely. This chain connects TRBV7-9 to TRBJ2-7; TRBD1 matches at 9 bases. In germline, CDR1 is SEHNR, CDR2 FQNEAQ (reference sequence). CDR3 length: 14 residues. Trimming removed 7 bases from V and 4 bases from J; junction bases left unmatched: 8. This CDR3 reads CASTLGTGSYEQYF. CDR3 in DNA: TGTGCCAGCACCCTAGGGACAGGGAGTTACGAGCAGTACTTC.

The V gene is TRBV6-2 or TRBV6-3, the J gene TRBJ1-5; D unresolved. V was shortened by 10 bases and J by 3 bases, with 16 bases between the two germline ends. This CDR3 has 14 residues. Germline values: CDR1 MNHEY, CDR2 SVGEGT. The CDR3 DNA reads as TGTGCCACCGGCCCGGACGGCCTCAATCAGCCCCAGCATTTT. This encodes CATGPDGLNQPQHF.

This clonotype came up a few times. V is TRBV10-3 and J is TRBJ2-7; 9 nucleotides line up with TRBD1. This CDR3 is 15 amino acids long. V shed 1 base and J 6 bases; nucleotides not matched to a gene: 7. From germline, CDR1 is ENHRY and CDR2 SYGVKD. As DNA, the CDR3 is TGTGCCATCAGTGAGTACGACAGGGGGGCGTCCGAGCAGTACTTC. It specifies CAISEYDRGASEQYF.

This clonotype was detected a few times. V is TRBV29-1 and J is TRBJ1-2; D gene unclear. This CDR3 contains 13 residues. V lost 0 bases, J lost 7 bases, and 12 bases lay in between. CDR1 is SQVTM, CDR2 ANQGSEA, per germline. The CDR3 DNA reads as TGCAGCGTTGAAGAGAGAGGGTCGCTTGGCTACACCTTC. Protein product: CSVEERGSLGYTF.

CDR3 in DNA: TGCAGTGCTAGAGTAGCGGGGGCCGCAGATACGCAGTATTTT. It yields the protein CSARVAGAADTQYF. The chain carries TRBV20-1 and TRBJ2-3, with 9 bases aligning to TRBD2. Germline values: CDR1 DFQATT, CDR2 SNEGSKA (reference sequence). Trimming cost V 1 base and J 4 bases; bases outside gene matches: 3. This CDR3 has 14 amino acids.

V is TRBV9 and J is TRBJ2-3; 10 bases are shared with TRBD2. The CDR3 is 19 residues long. V gave up 0 bases and J gave up 0 bases; unmatched junction bases: 10. The germline gives CDR1 SGDLS, CDR2 YYNGEE. The CDR3 loop is CASSVAPWTSGTSTDTQYF. The CDR3 bases are TGTGCCAGCAGCGTAGCCCCCTGGACTAGCGGTACTAGCACAGATACGCAGTATTTT.

This clonotype has more than one count but fewer than ten. The chain uses TRBV20-1 and TRBJ2-1; possibly TRBD1 for D (5 bases). V lost 1 base, J lost 7 bases, and 17 bases lay in between. CDR1 is DFQATT and CDR2 is SNEGSKA in the germline V gene (reference sequence). This CDR3 region has 15 residues. The CDR3 region has the DNA TGCAGTGCTAGAGCTCCGACAGTTCTTCTGAATGAGCAGTTCTTC. Translating gives CSARAPTVLLNEQFF.

V usage is TRBV2 and J usage is TRBJ1-5, with TRBD1 identical over 8 bases. The germline gives CDR1 SNHLY, CDR2 FYNNEI. The V segment lost 5 bases and the J segment 6 bases; nucleotides outside the gene matches: 9. The CDR3 is 15 amino acids. The CDR3 bases are TGTGCCAGCAGTTTGGACAGGGTCGATTTTCAGCCCCAGCATTTT. It yields the protein CASSLDRVDFQPQHF.

V is TRBV3-1 and J is TRBJ2-1; 10 bases are a match to TRBD2. The CDR3 extends over 16 amino acids. The J segment lost 8 bases and the V segment lost 4 bases, leaving 11 bases of the junction unmatched. Germline values: CDR1 LGHDT, CDR2 YNNKEL (reference sequence). CDR3 loop: CASSPSAGGPPYEQFF. The CDR3 DNA is TGTGCCAGCAGCCCGTCAGCGGGGGGGCCCCCCTATGAGCAGTTCTTC.

This rearrangement joins TRBV7-9 to TRBJ2-3; TRBD2 matches 11 bases. Germline assignment: CDR1 SEHNR and CDR2 FQNEAQ (reference sequence). This CDR3 has 17 residues. The ends lost 5 bases at V and 2 bases at J; junction bases unmatched: 9. The CDR3 nucleotides read TGTGCCAGCAGCCCCTTCCTAGCGGGGGGAAACACAGATACGCAGTATTTT. Residues: CASSPFLAGGNTDTQYF. The variable domain in full, completed from reference TRBV7-9 and TRBJ2-3, reads DTGVSQNPRHKITKRGQNVTFRCDPISEHNRLYWYRQTLGQGPEFLTYFQNEAQLEKSRLLSDRFSAERPKGSFSTLEIQRTEQGDSAMYLCASSPFLAGGNTDTQYFGPGTRLTVL.

This clonotype has just a few counts. The V gene is TRBV4-1, the J gene TRBJ1-5; no clear D. From germline, CDR1 is MGHRA and CDR2 YSYEKL. Trimming pared 4 bases from V and 4 bases from J, leaving 8 bases between. CDR3 length: 13 amino acids. CDR3 region: CASSPLQNQPQHF. The CDR3 DNA is TGCGCCAGCAGCCCCCTCCAGAATCAGCCCCAGCATTTT.

The CDR3 spells CASSPLGGDNQPQHF. The DNA of the CDR3 is TGTGCCAGCAGCCCCTTAGGTGGGGACAATCAGCCCCAGCATTTT. The rearrangement joins TRBV9 to TRBJ1-5; D uncertain. Looked up from germline, CDR1 is SGDLS and CDR2 is YYNGEE. The CDR3 sequence is 15 residues long. V was cut by 4 bases and J by 3 bases, with 14 bases left in between. Full variable domain (outside the CDR3, taken from reference TRBV9 and TRBJ1-5): DSGVTQTPKHLITATGQRVTLRCSPRSGDLSVYWYQQSLDQGLQFLIQYYNGEERAKGNILERFSAQQFPDLHSELNLSSLELGDSALYFCASSPLGGDNQPQHFGDGTRLSIL.

J is TRBJ1-2 and V is TRBV25-1, with 9 bases fitting TRBD1. V lost 3 bases to trimming and J lost 7 bases; unmatched junction nucleotides: 9. Germline CDR1 reads MGHDK; CDR2 reads SYGVNS. This CDR3 spans 15 amino acids. DNA of the CDR3: TGTGCCAGCAGTGAGACGATGACAGGGGGGCTTGGCTACACCTTC. This encodes CASSETMTGGLGYTF.